The present entry profiles one T cell receptor (beta chain) with its context. Its antigen remains unknown. Time point denoted: week 23, last vaccination. With topical imiquimod, each dose of the vaccine consisted of 300 ug of mutant IDH1 20-mer peptide. CDR3 length: 15 amino acids. V shed 6 bases, J shed 2 bases, and the junction held 3 bases outside the gene matches. Germline-derived CDR1 and CDR2 are SNHLY and FYNNEI. The data were obtained in a study of a mutant IDH1 vaccine in newly diagnosed glioma. Here immunoSEQ multiplex PCR was the method, and the copy in TCRdb shows in-frame clones only, minus some. The sample shows roughly 45,000 clones, roughly 84% of them seen only once.

This clonotype originated in a young woman with glioma. Some clones in this sample may be carry-over from other donors' samples. This chain connects TRBV2 to TRBJ1-6; 8 bases match TRBD1. The starting material was PBMCs, obtained from a glioma patient whose treatment included an IDH1 peptide vaccine. The CDR3 protein is CASRVTGAYNSPLHF. Written as DNA, the CDR3 is TGTGCCAGCAGAGTGACAGGGGCCTATAATTCACCCCTCCACTTT. Together with reference TRBV2 and TRBJ1-6, the CDR3 gives the full variable domain: EPEVTQTPSHQVTQMGQEVILRCVPISNHLYFYWYRQILGQKVEFLVSFYNNEISEKSEIFDDQFSVERPDGSNFTLKIRSTKLEDSAMYFCASRVTGAYNSPLHFGNGTRLTVT.